This T cell receptor beta chain is from a study of shared clonotypes between healthy human individuals. Study-wide findings and caveats: It was the non-shared clonotypes that had lower generation probabilities than clonotypes shared by all four donors.

This clone was seen a handful of times. Its antigen is still unknown. Study processing details: Junction-only immunoSEQ data arrived without quality scores, meaning filtering differed. The assay was immunoSEQ multiplex PCR, and TCRdb's table has in-frame clones only and misses some. V and J calls and clone size come straight from that table; D and trimming were deduced from the DNA. This sample yields 600,000 to 750,000 clones, of which roughly 72% are seen a single time; approximately 2% belongs to the top ten. Germline values: CDR1 SNHLY, CDR2 FYNNEI. CDR3 length equals 13 residues. The specimen was memory CD4+ T cells sorted from blood. The subset here: CD45RA-negative fraction. The rearrangement links TRBV2 to TRBJ1-5; D is uncertain. This TCR was recovered from a woman aged 25 to 39 in good health. This chain's CDR3 is CGCKADSNQPQHF. DNA of the CDR3: TGTGGATGTAAGGCAGATAGCAATCAGCCCCAGCATTTT.